The 16 T cell receptor beta chains below all came from one sample that was sequenced in a study of blood T cell repertoires in COVID-19 (dated by TCRdb to 2020 to 2021). Library preparation employed the immunoSEQ multiplex PCR assay. This is the immuneACCESS table as TCRdb keeps it, with only in-frame sequences that have V and J called. A part of the clones is gone; compared with another copy, unresolved V genes explain less than half, and the rest is unexplained. In this sample the table shows some 260,000 clones, roughly four fifths of which occur a single time. Over 4% of the sample comes from the top ten. The sample was PBMCs or T cells enriched from blood (not recorded which). The receptors come from a young man with acute COVID-19.

The chain carries TRBV29-1 and TRBJ2-1, with 7 bases matching TRBD1. V was clipped by 0 bases and J by 7 bases; unmatched bases: 9. This CDR3 contains 15 residues. Germline lookup yields CDR1 SQVTM and CDR2 ANQGSEA. In DNA form, the CDR3 reads TGCAGCGTTGAAGATCGGACAGGAGCCCCTAATGAGCAGTTCTTC. Translation gives CSVEDRTGAPNEQFF.

The V and J genes are TRBV13 and TRBJ2-3, with 7 bases aligning to TRBD2. Trimming cost V 5 bases and J 2 bases; bases outside gene matches: 10. The CDR3 contains 16 residues. Germline lookup yields CDR1 PRHDT and CDR2 FYEKMQ (reference sequence). CDR3 bases: TGTGCCAGCAGCATAAGACTAGCTAAGCCCACAGATACGCAGTATTTT. It yields the protein CASSIRLAKPTDTQYF.

This chain joins TRBV9 and TRBJ2-2; TRBD2 aligns across 15 bases. The CDR3 length is 18 residues. Germline CDR1 SGDLS, CDR2 YYNGEE. The J segment lost 2 bases and the V segment lost 4 bases, leaving 6 bases of the junction unmatched. The CDR3 reads CASSPGLAGGLNTGELFF. Written as DNA, the CDR3 is TGTGCCAGCAGCCCGGGACTAGCGGGGGGTCTCAACACCGGGGAGCTGTTTTTT.

The chain joins TRBV10-3 to TRBJ2-1; TRBD2 agrees at 12 bases. V lost 2 bases to trimming and J lost 6 bases; unmatched junction nucleotides: 5. The CDR3 length is 16 residues. From germline, CDR1 is ENHRY and CDR2 SYGVKD. DNA of the CDR3: TGTGCCATCAGTGAGCCCTCTAGCGGGAGGGGCAATGAGCAGTTCTTC. Amino acids: CAISEPSSGRGNEQFF.

This chain uses TRBV6-2 or TRBV6-3 with TRBJ2-1; D gene unclear. The germline CDR1 and CDR2 sequences are MNHEY and SVGEGT. V was cut by 5 bases and J by 0 bases, with 8 bases left in between. This CDR3 is built from 14 residues. This chain's CDR3 is CASSRPSSYNEQFF. The DNA for the CDR3 is TGTGCCAGCAGTCGTCCGAGCTCCTACAATGAGCAGTTCTTC.

The V gene is TRBV9, the J gene TRBJ1-1; TRBD1 is a possible D gene (6 bases). Deletions cut 3 bases from V and 4 bases from J, with 7 bases between. Germline CDR1 SGDLS, CDR2 YYNGEE. The CDR3 consists of 12 residues. CDR3 DNA: TGTGCCAGCAGCGCACAGGGCACTGAAGCTTTCTTT. This sequence encodes CASSAQGTEAFF.

This clone came up a few times. This chain links TRBV19 with TRBJ1-5; 8 bases match TRBD1. V lost 3 bases to trimming and J lost 7 bases; unmatched junction nucleotides: 11. The CDR3 loop spans 16 amino acids. Germline V lookup: CDR1 LNHDA, CDR2 SQIVND (reference sequence). The CDR3 region is CASSIPGQGARQPQHF. CDR3 DNA sequence: TGTGCCAGTAGTATTCCAGGGCAGGGGGCAAGGCAGCCCCAGCATTTT.

The V and J genes are TRBV6-5 and TRBJ1-1; D perhaps matches TRBD1 (5 bases). Trimming stripped 6 bases from V and 6 bases from J, with 11 bases between. Germline V gene sequence: CDR1 MNHEY, CDR2 SVGAGI. This CDR3 contains 12 residues. The CDR3 loop reads CASSHSGAEAFF. CDR3 nucleotides: TGTGCCAGCAGCCACTCGGGGGCTGAAGCTTTCTTT.

The chain employs TRBV4-1 and TRBJ1-2, with D possibly being TRBD1 (6 bases). The CDR3 extends over 13 amino acids. V was clipped by 4 bases and J by 7 bases, with 13 bases between them. Germline V CDR1 and CDR2: MGHRA, YSYEKL. CDR3 bases: TGCGCCAGCAGCCTTGTTCAGGGGTCTGGCTACACCTTC. This encodes CASSLVQGSGYTF.

This clone was observed a few times. The chain is built from TRBV7-9 and TRBJ2-2, with a weak D call TRBD1 (6 bases). CDR3 length equals 13 residues. The V gene's germline CDR1 is SEHNR and CDR2 FQNEAQ (reference sequence). V lost 5 bases and J 6 bases, leaving 10 bases between the germline ends. This CDR3 is CASSKTGPGELFF. CDR3 bases: TGTGCCAGCAGCAAGACAGGCCCCGGGGAGCTGTTTTTT.

The gene calls are TRBV19 and TRBJ1-5, with TRBD1 as a possible D gene (6 bases). Per the germline V gene, CDR1 is LNHDA and CDR2 is SQIVND (reference sequence). V lost 6 bases to trimming and J lost 3 bases, with 18 bases between them. The CDR3 has 16 residues. The CDR3 reads CASSGGAGANNQPQHF. CDR3 in DNA: TGTGCCAGTAGCGGTGGGGCAGGGGCGAACAATCAGCCCCAGCATTTT.

The chain combines TRBV4-1 with TRBJ2-3; D is unclear. Trimming removed 3 bases from V and 2 bases from J, with 3 bases in between. CDR1 MGHRA and CDR2 YSYEKL come from the germline V gene. The CDR3 is 12 residues long. CDR3 in amino acids: CASSHNTDTQYF. The CDR3 DNA is TGCGCCAGCAGCCATAACACAGATACGCAGTATTTT.

The rearrangement joins TRBV27 to TRBJ1-1; 9 nucleotides match TRBD1. The CDR3 length is 14 residues. Germline CDR1 and CDR2: MNHEY and SMNVEV (reference sequence). With 6 bases clipped from V and 1 base from J, the junction kept 3 bases outside the gene matches. The CDR3 DNA is TGTGCCAGCAGCCCGGACAGGGGGAACACTGAAGCTTTCTTT. Its protein product is CASSPDRGNTEAFF.

This clone was detected a few times. The rearrangement joins TRBV9 to TRBJ1-5, with D tentatively TRBD1 (6 bases). The CDR3 has 14 amino acids. In germline, CDR1 is SGDLS, CDR2 YYNGEE. The V gene lost 0 bases and the J gene lost 5 bases, with 9 bases spanning the gap. The CDR3 DNA follows: TGTGCCAGCAGCGTAGAACAGGGTTATCAGCCCCAGCATTTT. This encodes CASSVEQGYQPQHF.

About this clone itself: Other DNA sequences of this sample code for an identical CDR3. V usage is TRBV5-1 and J usage is TRBJ2-2; TRBD1 is a possible D gene (5 bases). V gave up 0 bases and J gave up 1 base, with 7 bases separating them. Germline-derived CDR1 and CDR2 are SGHRS and YFSETQ. The CDR3 consists of 15 residues. CDR3: CASSLAQGNTGELFF. The DNA for the CDR3 is TGCGCCAGCAGCTTGGCGCAGGGGAACACCGGGGAGCTGTTTTTT.

This chain joins TRBV6-5 and TRBJ1-4; D possibly corresponds to TRBD1 (5 bases). This CDR3 contains 13 residues. Trimming removed 10 bases at V and 0 bases at J, with 9 bases between. The V gene's germline CDR1 is MNHEY and CDR2 SVGAGI. The CDR3: CATRVATNEKLFF. CDR3 bases: TGTGCCACCAGGGTAGCAACTAATGAAAAACTGTTTTTT.